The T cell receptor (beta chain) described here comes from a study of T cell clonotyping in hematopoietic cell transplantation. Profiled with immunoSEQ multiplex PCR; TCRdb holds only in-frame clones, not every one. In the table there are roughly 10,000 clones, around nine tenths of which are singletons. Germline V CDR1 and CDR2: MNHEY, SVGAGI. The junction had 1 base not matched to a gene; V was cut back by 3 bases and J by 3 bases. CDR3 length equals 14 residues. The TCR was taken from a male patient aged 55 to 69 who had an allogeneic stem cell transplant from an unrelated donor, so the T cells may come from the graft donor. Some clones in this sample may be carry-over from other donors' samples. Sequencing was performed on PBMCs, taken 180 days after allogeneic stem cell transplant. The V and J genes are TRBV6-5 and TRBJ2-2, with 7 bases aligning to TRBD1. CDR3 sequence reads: CASSYGTDTGELFF. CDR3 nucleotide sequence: TGTGCCAGCAGTTATGGGACAGACACCGGGGAGCTGTTTTTT.